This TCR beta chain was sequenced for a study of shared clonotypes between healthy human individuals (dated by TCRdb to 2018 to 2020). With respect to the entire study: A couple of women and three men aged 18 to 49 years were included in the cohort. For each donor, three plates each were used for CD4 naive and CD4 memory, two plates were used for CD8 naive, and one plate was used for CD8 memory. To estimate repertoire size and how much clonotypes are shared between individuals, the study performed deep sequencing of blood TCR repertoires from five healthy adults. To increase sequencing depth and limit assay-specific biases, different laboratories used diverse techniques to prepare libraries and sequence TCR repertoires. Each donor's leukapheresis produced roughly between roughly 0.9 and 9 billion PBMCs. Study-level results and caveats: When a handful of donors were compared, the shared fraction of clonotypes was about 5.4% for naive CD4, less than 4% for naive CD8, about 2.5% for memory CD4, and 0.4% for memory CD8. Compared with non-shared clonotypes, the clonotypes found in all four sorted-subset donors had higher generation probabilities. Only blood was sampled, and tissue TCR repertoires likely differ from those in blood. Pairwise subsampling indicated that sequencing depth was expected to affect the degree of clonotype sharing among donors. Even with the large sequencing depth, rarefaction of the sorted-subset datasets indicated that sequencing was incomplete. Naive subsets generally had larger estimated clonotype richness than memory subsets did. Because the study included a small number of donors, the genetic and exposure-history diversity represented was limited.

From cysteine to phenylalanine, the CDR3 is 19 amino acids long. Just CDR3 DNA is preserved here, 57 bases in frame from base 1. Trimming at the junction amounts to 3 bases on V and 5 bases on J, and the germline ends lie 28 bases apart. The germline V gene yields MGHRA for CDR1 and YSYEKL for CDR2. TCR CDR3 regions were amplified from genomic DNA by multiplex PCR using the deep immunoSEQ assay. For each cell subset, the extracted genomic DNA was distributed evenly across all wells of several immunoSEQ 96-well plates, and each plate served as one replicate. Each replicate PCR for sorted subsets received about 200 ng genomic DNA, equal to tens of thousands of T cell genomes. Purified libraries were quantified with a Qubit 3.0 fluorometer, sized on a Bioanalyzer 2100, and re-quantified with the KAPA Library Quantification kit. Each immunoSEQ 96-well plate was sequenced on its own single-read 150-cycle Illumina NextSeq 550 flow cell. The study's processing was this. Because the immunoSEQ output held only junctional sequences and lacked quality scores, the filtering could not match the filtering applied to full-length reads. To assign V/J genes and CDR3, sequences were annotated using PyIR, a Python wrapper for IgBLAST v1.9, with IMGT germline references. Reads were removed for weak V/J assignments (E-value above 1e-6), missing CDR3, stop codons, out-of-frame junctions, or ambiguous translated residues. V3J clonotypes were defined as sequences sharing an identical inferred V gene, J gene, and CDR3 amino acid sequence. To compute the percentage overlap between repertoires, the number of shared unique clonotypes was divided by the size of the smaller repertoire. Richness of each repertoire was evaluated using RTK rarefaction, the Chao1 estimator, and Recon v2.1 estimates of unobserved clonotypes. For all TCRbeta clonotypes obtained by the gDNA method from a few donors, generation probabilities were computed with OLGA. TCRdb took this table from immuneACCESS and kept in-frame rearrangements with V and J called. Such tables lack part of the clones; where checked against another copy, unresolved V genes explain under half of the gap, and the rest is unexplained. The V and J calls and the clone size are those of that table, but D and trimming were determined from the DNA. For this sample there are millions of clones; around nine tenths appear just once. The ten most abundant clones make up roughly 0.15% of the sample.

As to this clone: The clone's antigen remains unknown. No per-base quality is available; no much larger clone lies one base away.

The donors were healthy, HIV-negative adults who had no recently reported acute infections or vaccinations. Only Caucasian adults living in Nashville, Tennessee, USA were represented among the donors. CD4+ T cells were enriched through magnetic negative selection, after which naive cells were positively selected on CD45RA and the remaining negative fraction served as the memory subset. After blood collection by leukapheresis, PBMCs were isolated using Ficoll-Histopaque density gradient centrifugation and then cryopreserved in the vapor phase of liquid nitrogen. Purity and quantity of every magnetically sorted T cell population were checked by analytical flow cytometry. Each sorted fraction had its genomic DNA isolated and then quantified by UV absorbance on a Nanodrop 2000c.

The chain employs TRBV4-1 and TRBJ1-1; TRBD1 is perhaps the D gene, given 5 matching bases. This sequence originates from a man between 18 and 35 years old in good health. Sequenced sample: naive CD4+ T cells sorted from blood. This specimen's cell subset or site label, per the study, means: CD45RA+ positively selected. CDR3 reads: CASSHPPRVGAGSGTEAFF. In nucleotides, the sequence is TGCGCCAGCAGCCACCCCCCGAGAGTAGGGGCTGGTTCGGGGACTGAAGCTTTCTTT.